This TCR beta chain emerged from a study of Siglec-9 on CD8 T cells in melanoma. The CDR3 is 15 residues long. V shed 0 bases and J shed 8 bases, with 17 bases lying between them. In germline, CDR1 is SGHNT, CDR2 YYREEE (reference sequence). This table comes from immunoSEQ multiplex PCR, and its TCRdb copy is limited to in-frame clones, with some not included. The data contain around 29,000 clones, less than 85% of them singletons. Study-wide results and caveats: In melanoma tumors, a Siglec-9-marked effector memory CD8+ subset reportedly appeared to accumulate.

Comments on this clone: The antigen is undetermined.

The sample comprised Siglec-9- CD8+ T cells sorted from blood. The J gene is TRBJ1-2, the V gene TRBV5-4; no reliable D call. The sequence derives from a human donor in good health. Here the CDR3 DNA reads TGTGCCAGCAGCTTGGTTACCTTTGTGGGTCTCGGCTACACCTTC. Protein: CASSLVTFVGLGYTF.